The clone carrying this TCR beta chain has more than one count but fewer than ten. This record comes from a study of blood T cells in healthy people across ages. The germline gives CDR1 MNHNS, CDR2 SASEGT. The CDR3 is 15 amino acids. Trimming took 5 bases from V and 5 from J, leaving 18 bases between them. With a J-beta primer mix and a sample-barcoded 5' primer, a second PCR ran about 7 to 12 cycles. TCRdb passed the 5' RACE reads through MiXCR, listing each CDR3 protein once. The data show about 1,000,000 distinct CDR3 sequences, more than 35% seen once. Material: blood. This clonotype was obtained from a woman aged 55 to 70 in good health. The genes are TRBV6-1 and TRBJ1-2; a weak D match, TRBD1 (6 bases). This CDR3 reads CASSTDTGRSYGYTF. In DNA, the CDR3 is TGTGCCAGCAGTACCGACACAGGGAGGTCTTATGGCTACACCTTC.